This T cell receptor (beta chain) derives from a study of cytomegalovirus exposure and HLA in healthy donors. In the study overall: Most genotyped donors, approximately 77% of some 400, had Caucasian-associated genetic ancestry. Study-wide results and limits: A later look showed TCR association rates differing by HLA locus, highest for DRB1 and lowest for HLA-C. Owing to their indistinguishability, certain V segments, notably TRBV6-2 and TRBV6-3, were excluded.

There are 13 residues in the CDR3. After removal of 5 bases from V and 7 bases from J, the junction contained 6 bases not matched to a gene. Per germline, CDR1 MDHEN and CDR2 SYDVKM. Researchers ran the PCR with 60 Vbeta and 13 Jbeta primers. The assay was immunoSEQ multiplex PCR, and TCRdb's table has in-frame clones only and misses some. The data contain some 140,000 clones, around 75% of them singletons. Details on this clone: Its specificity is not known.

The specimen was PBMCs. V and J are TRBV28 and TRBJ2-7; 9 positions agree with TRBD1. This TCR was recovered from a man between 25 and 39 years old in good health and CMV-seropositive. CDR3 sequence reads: CASSPDRGFEQYF. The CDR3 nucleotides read TGTGCCAGCAGTCCCGACAGGGGGTTTGAGCAGTACTTC.